These 29 T cell receptor beta chains were sequenced from one sample in a study of blood T cell repertoires in COVID-19. Libraries were prepared by immunoSEQ multiplex PCR; TCRdb keeps only in-frame clonotypes and omits some of them. The data show under 85,000 clones, with around four fifths seen just once and roughly 36% held by the top ten. The sample consisted of peripheral blood. The origin of the receptors is an elderly man with active or convalescent COVID-19.

This chain connects TRBV15 to TRBJ1-3, with D perhaps TRBD1 (5 bases). Germline V gene sequence: CDR1 LNHNV, CDR2 YYDKDF (reference sequence). Trimming pared 0 bases from V and 8 bases from J, leaving 14 bases between. The CDR3 loop spans 15 amino acids. The CDR3 DNA reads as TGTGCCACCAGCAGAGATATCGGGGGGTTGTACACCATATATTTT. Encoded protein: CATSRDIGGLYTIYF.

This chain links TRBV7-2 with TRBJ2-7, with unresolved D. Germline V gene data show CDR1 as SGHTA and CDR2 as FQGNSA. This CDR3 region has 14 residues. Trimming stripped 2 bases from V and 6 bases from J, with 14 bases between. The CDR3 spells CASSLPRIGAEQYF. The CDR3 DNA sequence: TGTGCCAGCAGCTTACCCAGAATAGGAGCCGAGCAGTACTTC.

Here the CDR3 DNA reads TGTGCCAGTAGTACCACGGGAGCTTCCTACGAGCAGTACTTC. This translates into CASSTTGASYEQYF. The chain links TRBV19 to TRBJ2-7, with a tentative D call TRBD2 (6 bases). Germline-derived CDR1 and CDR2 are LNHDA and SQIVND (reference sequence). This CDR3 is 14 amino acids long. Trimming removed 4 bases from V and 1 base from J, with 11 bases in between.

This clone came up a few times. The chain joins TRBV7-9 to TRBJ1-1, with 7 bases that match TRBD1. The CDR3 length is 13 residues. V was pared by 5 bases and J by 4 bases, with 4 bases of the junction left unmatched. Per germline, CDR1 SEHNR and CDR2 FQNEAQ (reference sequence). The CDR3 here is CASSDRDSTEAFF. CDR3 DNA sequence: TGTGCCAGCAGCGACAGGGACAGCACTGAAGCTTTCTTT.

The chain couples TRBV28 to TRBJ2-7, with a weak D call TRBD2 (5 bases). The length of the CDR3 is 13 residues. Trimming left V 5 bases short and J 11 bases short, with 19 bases between. CDR1 MDHEN and CDR2 SYDVKM come from the germline V gene. The CDR3 is CASSPVAGPREYF. The CDR3 DNA follows: TGTGCCAGCAGTCCAGTTGCGGGTCCCCGGGAGTACTTC.

The sample holds one count of this clone. This rearrangement joins TRBV19 to TRBJ2-1, with 14 bases identical to TRBD2. The length of the CDR3 is 15 residues. V was clipped by 3 bases and J by 8 bases; unmatched bases: 3. Germline CDR1 reads LNHDA; CDR2 reads SQIVND (reference sequence). CDR3 sequence (DNA): TGTGCCAGTAGTATCGGGACTAGCGGGAGAGATGAGCAGTTCTTC. This codes for CASSIGTSGRDEQFF.

This rearrangement joins TRBV9 to TRBJ2-7, with a weak D call TRBD2 (5 bases). The CDR3 runs to 14 residues. The germline V and J ends were trimmed by 3 bases and 6 bases, with 16 bases remaining between them. The germline gives CDR1 SGDLS, CDR2 YYNGEE. DNA for the CDR3: TGTGCCAGCAGCGCGGAGATATACGAGGGCGAGCAGTACTTC. Residues: CASSAEIYEGEQYF.

The chain carries TRBV5-6 and TRBJ1-4; the match to TRBD1 covers 9 bases. Germline V gene lookup returns CDR1 SGHDT and CDR2 YYEEEE. J was trimmed by 5 bases and V by 4 bases; bases with no gene match: 6. The CDR3 has 15 residues. CDR3 loop: CASSRGQGPNEKLFF. CDR3 sequence (DNA): TGTGCCAGCAGCCGCGGACAGGGGCCGAATGAAAAACTGTTTTTT.

The V gene is TRBV2, the J gene TRBJ2-5, with TRBD2 matching 15 bases. CDR1 is SNHLY and CDR2 is FYNNEI in the germline V gene. The V and J ends lost 8 bases and 2 bases, in that order; junction bases with no gene match: 9. This CDR3 has 17 amino acids. CDR3 region: CASGGTSGGRGQETQYF. The CDR3 DNA reads as TGTGCCAGCGGAGGGACTAGCGGGGGGAGGGGTCAAGAGACCCAGTACTTC.

The rearrangement uses TRBV12-3 or TRBV12-4 and TRBJ1-2; D unresolved. V was shortened by 8 bases and J by 4 bases, with 14 bases between the two germline ends. This CDR3 has 13 residues. CDR3 sequence (DNA): TGTGCCAGCTCTCCCCAGGATGTCTATGGCTACACCTTC. Translated: CASSPQDVYGYTF.

This clone was seen a few times. The chain is built from TRBV27 and TRBJ1-1, with TRBD1 identical over 7 bases. CDR1 and CDR2 from the germline V gene are MNHEY and SMNVEV (reference sequence). The CDR3 has 14 residues. Trimming cost V 7 bases and J 4 bases; bases outside gene matches: 9. The CDR3 region has the DNA TGTGCCAGCACGACGCGACAGGGCCGCACTGAAGCTTTCTTT. It encodes CASTTRQGRTEAFF.

CDR3 sequence reads: CASSLTSGQRNTEAFF. The CDR3 DNA sequence: TGCGCCAGCAGCCTAACGTCGGGACAGAGAAACACTGAAGCTTTCTTT. The V gene is TRBV5-1, the J gene TRBJ1-1; 7 bases fit TRBD1. Unmatched junction bases numbered 11, after V lost 4 bases and J lost 2 bases. Germline CDR1 SGHRS, CDR2 YFSETQ. This CDR3 contains 16 residues.

This chain links TRBV20-1 with TRBJ2-2; a weak D match, TRBD1 (5 bases). The CDR3 is made up of 13 amino acids. The germline V gene has CDR1 DFQATT and CDR2 SNEGSKA (reference sequence). Trimming took off 6 bases at V and 4 bases at J, with 12 bases between the two ends. The CDR3 here is CSASGAPTGELFF. Written as DNA, the CDR3 is TGCAGTGCCAGTGGGGCTCCCACCGGGGAGCTGTTTTTT.

This clone showed up just once. The chain employs TRBV3-1 (or the pseudogene TRBV3-2) and TRBJ1-4, with 7 bases fitting TRBD1. The CDR3 loop spans 15 amino acids. The V segment lost 4 bases and the J segment 0 bases; nucleotides outside the gene matches: 2. The germline V gene encodes CDR1 LGHDT and CDR2 YNNKEL (reference sequence). The CDR3 spells CASSLQGATNEKLFF. CDR3 nucleotides: TGTGCCAGCAGCCTTCAGGGGGCAACTAATGAAAAACTGTTTTTT.

V usage is TRBV5-1 and J usage is TRBJ2-7, with D maybe TRBD2 (7 bases). Germline CDR1 SGHRS, CDR2 YFSETQ. With 3 bases removed from V and 2 bases from J, the gap between germline ends came to 12 bases. The CDR3 totals 14 residues. The CDR3 sequence: CASSYQGTTYEQYF. Written as DNA, the CDR3 is TGCGCCAGCAGCTACCAGGGGACTACCTACGAGCAGTACTTC.

The CDR3 bases are TGTGCCAGCACGAGTAGCGGGAGGGCCTTAGAGCAGTACTTC. Translation gives CASTSSGRALEQYF. The V gene is TRBV28, the J gene TRBJ2-7; 11 bases match TRBD2. The V and J ends lost 7 bases and 7 bases, in that order; junction bases with no gene match: 9. Germline assignment: CDR1 MDHEN and CDR2 SYDVKM. There are 14 residues in the CDR3.

The chain employs TRBV11-3 and TRBJ1-1; unclear D gene. Per germline, CDR1 SGHNT and CDR2 YENEEA. The ends were cut back, 1 base at V and 1 base at J, with 4 bases in the middle. The CDR3 length is 13 residues. This CDR3 is CASSLGANTEAFF. The DNA for the CDR3 is TGTGCCAGCAGCTTAGGGGCGAACACTGAAGCTTTCTTT.

This chain links TRBV18 with TRBJ2-2, with D tentatively TRBD1 (5 bases). There are 13 residues in the CDR3. Germline values: CDR1 KGHSH, CDR2 LQKENI. Trimming stripped 2 bases from V and 8 bases from J, with 9 bases between. The CDR3 loop is CASSPRGPGELFF. CDR3 DNA sequence: TGTGCCAGCTCACCAAGGGGCCCGGGGGAGCTGTTTTTT.

This rearrangement joins TRBV11-2 to TRBJ2-5; D not resolved. The CDR3 sequence is 13 residues long. The germline V gene has CDR1 SGHAT and CDR2 FQNNGV. V lost 3 bases and J 5 bases, leaving 10 bases between the germline ends. CDR3 nucleotides: TGTGCCAGCAGCTTTAATCGCGGCGAGACCCAGTACTTC. Protein: CASSFNRGETQYF.

This clone showed up just once. CDR3 region: CASSQVPAGNTGELFF. The CDR3 DNA sequence: TGCGCCAGCAGCCAAGTACCAGCGGGGAACACCGGGGAGCTGTTTTTT. The gene calls are TRBV4-3 and TRBJ2-2; tentatively, D is TRBD2 (6 bases). With 1 base removed from V and 1 base from J, the gap between germline ends came to 10 bases. CDR3 length equals 16 residues. Germline V gives CDR1 LGHNA, CDR2 YSLEER.

This clone was recorded a few times. One end of the junction fails to match germline, which may point to a read error. V and J are TRBV7-7 and TRBJ2-5; TRBD2 is a possible D gene (6 bases). The germline CDR1 and CDR2 sequences are SSHAT and FNYEAQ (reference sequence). This CDR3 contains 16 residues. CDR3 sequence reads: CASSLAVGAGRETQYF. For the CDR3, the DNA is TGTGCTAGCAGCTTAGCGGTAGGGGCAGGCCGGGAGACCCAGTACTTC.

This clone was observed a handful of times. The chain carries TRBV27 and TRBJ2-1; D is possibly TRBD2 (6 bases). The CDR3 is 17 residues long. The germline V gene encodes CDR1 MNHEY and CDR2 SMNVEV (reference sequence). V was trimmed by 10 bases and J by 3 bases, leaving 25 bases between them. The CDR3 protein is CATLTRMGGGNYNEQFF. The CDR3 nucleotides are TGTGCCACCCTAACGAGAATGGGAGGAGGGAACTACAATGAGCAGTTCTTC.

The chain combines TRBV2 with TRBJ2-2; D gene uncertain. V gave up 3 bases and J gave up 3 bases, with 8 bases separating them. CDR1 and CDR2 from the germline V gene are SNHLY and FYNNEI. The CDR3 runs to 14 residues. The CDR3: CASSERGYTGELFF. In DNA form, the CDR3 reads TGTGCCAGCAGTGAGAGAGGATACACCGGGGAGCTGTTTTTT.

This chain links TRBV27 with TRBJ2-5, with 8 bases identical to TRBD2. V shed 3 bases, J shed 4 bases, and the junction held 4 bases outside the gene matches. CDR3 length equals 14 residues. The germline CDR1 and CDR2 sequences are MNHEY and SMNVEV (reference sequence). CDR3 DNA sequence: TGTGCCAGCAGTTTGTCTACTAGCGGAGAGACCCAGTACTTC. This gives the protein CASSLSTSGETQYF.

The rearrangement links TRBV7-2 to TRBJ2-5, with 7 bases lining up with TRBD2. The junction had 14 bases not matched to a gene; V was cut back by 5 bases and J by 5 bases. This CDR3 contains 16 residues. The germline gives CDR1 SGHTA, CDR2 FQGNSA. CDR3 nucleotide sequence: TGTGCCAGCAGCGACCCGTTGGGAGGGCGAGGGGAGACCCAGTACTTC. This encodes CASSDPLGGRGETQYF.

This chain joins TRBV5-5 and TRBJ2-7; weak D call: TRBD1 (5 bases). This CDR3 is 13 amino acids long. Germline CDR1 and CDR2: SGHKS and YYEKEE (reference sequence). V was trimmed by 1 base and J by 6 bases, leaving 11 bases between them. CDR3 nucleotide sequence: TGTGCCAGCAGCTTGAGGGGCGCGGCCGAGCAGTACTTC. It is translated as CASSLRGAAEQYF.

The J gene is TRBJ2-7, the V gene TRBV6-5; 8 nucleotides align to TRBD1. V was clipped by 11 bases and J by 5 bases; unmatched bases: 11. CDR3 length equals 13 residues. CDR1 is MNHEY and CDR2 is SVGAGI in the germline V gene. For the CDR3, the DNA is TGTGCCTGCGAACGGACAGGGATCAACGAGCAGTACTTC. This translates into CACERTGINEQYF.

The chain carries TRBV6-5 and TRBJ1-5, with D possibly TRBD1 on 6 matching bases. The V end was cut by 6 bases, the J end by 5 bases, with 14 bases between. Germline CDR1 reads MNHEY; CDR2 reads SVGAGI. The CDR3 consists of 14 residues. This CDR3 is CASSQGQLDQPQHF. The CDR3 DNA reads as TGTGCCAGCAGCCAAGGACAGCTCGATCAGCCCCAGCATTTT.

The chain is built from TRBV5-6 and TRBJ1-1; D gene unclear. Per the germline V gene, CDR1 is SGHDT and CDR2 is YYEEEE. Trimming shortened V by 4 bases and J by 0 bases, and 13 bases separated the two germline ends. There are 15 residues in the CDR3. The CDR3 DNA reads as TGTGCCAGCAGCGCGCTTAACAGCATGAACACTGAAGCTTTCTTT. This translates into CASSALNSMNTEAFF.